This T cell receptor beta chain was retrieved from a study of beta chain features in type 1 diabetes. Turning to the study itself: Healthy donors, compared against patients, showed similar age, gender and cell yields. Whole-study findings and limits: The study found moderately but significantly shorter TCRB CDR3s in all four CD4+ subsets of Type 1 diabetes patients. Cells expressing TCR highly could be over-represented by cDNA sequencing. Across patients, naive, central memory and Treg TCRB repertoires exhibited apparently greater similarity than was observed across healthy donors.

Expressed TCRB transcripts were sequenced because the entire RNA isolate underwent reverse transcription. Libraries were prepared by immunoSEQ multiplex PCR; TCRdb keeps only in-frame clonotypes and omits some of them. The sample shows around 280,000 clones, 14% to 15% of them seen only once. The single heparinised draw taken from each donor contained around 110 mL of blood on average. This clone has a handful of counts. The target antigen is unknown. In germline, CDR1 is SEHNR, CDR2 FQNEAQ (reference sequence). The V end lost 0 bases, the J end lost 11 bases, and 11 bases lay between the germline ends. This CDR3 region has 13 residues.

The gene calls are TRBV7-9 and TRBJ1-5; TRBD1 is a possible D gene (5 bases). The sequencing sample was made of naive CD4+ T cells from blood. This receptor was identified in a man aged 18 to 29 with type 1 diabetes. For the CDR3, the DNA is TGTGCCAGCAGCTTAGCTGGGGGGGAGACCCAGCATTTT. This codes for CASSLAGGETQHF.